This TCR beta chain was obtained from a study of T cell repertoires in cytomegalovirus infection. Across the whole study: Use of recently identified HLA-C-restricted and well-studied HLA-B-restricted CMV epitopes was part of the study.

J gave up 0 bases and V 0 bases, and 5 bases lay outside the gene matches. Germline assignment: CDR1 MNHEY and CDR2 SVGEGT. The CDR3 is 17 amino acids. A note on this clonotype: Its antigen is undetermined.

TCRdb re-derived calls from the reads in MiXCR, one entry per CDR3 protein. The sample comprises about 58,000 distinct CDR3 sequences, 20% to 25% of which are singletons, and roughly two thirds rests with the top ten. The chain recombines TRBV6-2 or TRBV6-3 with TRBJ2-4, with 7 bases lining up with TRBD2. The sequence was obtained from a human donor in good health (CMV status not recorded). Some clones in this sample may be carry-over from other donors' samples. Sample: CD8+ T cells from cultured PBMCs, taken from culture after CMV antigen stimulation. The CDR3 nucleotides read TGTGCCAGCAGTTACTCGGTGCTAGCGGTAGCCAAAAACATTCAGTACTTC. It specifies CASSYSVLAVAKNIQYF.